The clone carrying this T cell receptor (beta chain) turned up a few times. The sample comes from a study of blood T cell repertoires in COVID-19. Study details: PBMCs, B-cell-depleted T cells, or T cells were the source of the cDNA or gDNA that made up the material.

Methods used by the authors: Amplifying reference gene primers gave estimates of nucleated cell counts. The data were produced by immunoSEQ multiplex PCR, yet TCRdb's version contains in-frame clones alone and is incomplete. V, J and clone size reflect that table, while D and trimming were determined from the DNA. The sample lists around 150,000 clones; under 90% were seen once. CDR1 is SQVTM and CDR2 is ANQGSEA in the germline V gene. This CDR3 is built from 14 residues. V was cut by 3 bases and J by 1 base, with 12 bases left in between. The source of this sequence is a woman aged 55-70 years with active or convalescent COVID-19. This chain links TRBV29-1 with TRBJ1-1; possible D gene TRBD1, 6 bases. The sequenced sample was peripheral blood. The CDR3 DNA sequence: TGCAGCGTTGAGACAGGACGGGCGAACACTGAAGCTTTCTTT. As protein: CSVETGRANTEAFF.